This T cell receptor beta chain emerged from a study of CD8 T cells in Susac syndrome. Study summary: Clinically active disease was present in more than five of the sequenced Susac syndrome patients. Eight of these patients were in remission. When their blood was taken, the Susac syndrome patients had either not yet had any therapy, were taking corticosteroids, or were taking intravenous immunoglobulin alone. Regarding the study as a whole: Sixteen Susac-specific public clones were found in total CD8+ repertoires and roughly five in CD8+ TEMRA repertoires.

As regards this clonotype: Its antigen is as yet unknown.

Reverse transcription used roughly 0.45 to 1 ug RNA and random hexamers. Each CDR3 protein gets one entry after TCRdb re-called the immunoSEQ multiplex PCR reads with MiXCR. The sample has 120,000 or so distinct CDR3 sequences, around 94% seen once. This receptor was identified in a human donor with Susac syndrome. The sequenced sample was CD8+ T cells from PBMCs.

For the CDR3, the DNA is TGTGCCAGCGCAAGACAGGCCCCCCGGGAGACCCAGTACTTC. It yields the protein CASARQAPRETQYF. This sequence joins TRBV6-2 or TRBV6-3 and TRBJ2-5; maybe TRBD1 (6 bases). The germline V gene encodes CDR1 MNHEY and CDR2 SVGEGT. V lost 8 bases and J 5 bases, leaving 18 bases between the germline ends. The CDR3 extends over 14 amino acids.